This TCR beta chain appears in the sequencing data of a study of monozygotic twins with inflammatory bowel disease. From the 5' RACE reads, TCRdb lists one entry per CDR3 protein and no DNA. The repertoire table contains 330,000 or so distinct CDR3 sequences. The CDR3 extends over 14 amino acids. Germline-derived CDR1 and CDR2 are MNHEY and SMNVEV (reference sequence). The total RNA came straight from whole blood, and T cells were not sorted beforehand. The V gene is TRBV27, the J gene TRBJ2-1; TCRdb lists TRBD1, though no DNA is available to test this call. The specimen sequenced was blood. The TCR sequence derives from a human donor with ulcerative colitis or Crohn's disease, or a healthy co-twin of an affected twin (not recorded which). The CDR3 loop is CASSSGVRYNEQFF.